This TCR beta chain was profiled in a study of Graves' ophthalmopathy and Graves' hyperthyroidism. Background on the study: Peripheral blood was obtained at first diagnosis, ahead of any treatment.

Orbital computed tomography and thyroid ultrasound, along with TRAb, serum thyroxine and clinical symptoms, underpinned diagnosis. The table lists this clonotype with a few counts. What it binds is not known. Study-wide points: A 13-signature model separated ophthalmopathy from stable hyperthyroidism, reaching around 88% sensitivity and 80% to 83% specificity cross-validated.

The germline CDR1 and CDR2 sequences are MNHNS and SASEGT. Losses at the gene ends were 8 bases for V and 6 bases for J; bases not matched to a gene: 3. The CDR3 has 13 amino acids. Amplifying from RNA transcripts, the study obtained TCR beta CDR3 regions. An initial RT-PCR round employing HTBI primers preceded a second-round multiplex PCR. TCRdb processed the multiplex PCR reads anew with MiXCR; each CDR3 protein has one entry. Of about 410,000 distinct CDR3 sequences listed, 15% to 20% are singletons. This clonotype originated in a woman under 30 with Graves' ophthalmopathy. This chain connects TRBV6-1 to TRBJ1-5, with 11 bases fitting TRBD1. Sequencing was carried out using peripheral blood. Written as DNA, the CDR3 is TGTGCCAGCTGGGGACAGGGGGGTCAGCCCCAGCATTTT. The encoded protein is CASWGQGGQPQHF.